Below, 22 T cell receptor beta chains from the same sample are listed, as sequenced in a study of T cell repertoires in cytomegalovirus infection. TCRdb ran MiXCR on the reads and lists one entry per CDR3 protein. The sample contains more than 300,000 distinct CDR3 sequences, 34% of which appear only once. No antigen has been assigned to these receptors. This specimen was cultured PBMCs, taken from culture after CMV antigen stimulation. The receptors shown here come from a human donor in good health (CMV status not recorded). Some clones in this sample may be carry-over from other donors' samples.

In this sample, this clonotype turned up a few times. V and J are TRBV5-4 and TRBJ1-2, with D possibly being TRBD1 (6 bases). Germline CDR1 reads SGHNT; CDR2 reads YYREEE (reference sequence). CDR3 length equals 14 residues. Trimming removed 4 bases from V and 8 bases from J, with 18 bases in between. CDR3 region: CASSGRQAPMGYTF. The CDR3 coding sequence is TGTGCCAGCAGCGGCAGACAGGCGCCTATGGGCTACACCTTC. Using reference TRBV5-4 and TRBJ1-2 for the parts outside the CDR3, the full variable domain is ETGVTQSPTHLIKTRGQQVTLRCSSQSGHNTVSWYQQALGQGPQFIFQYYREEENGRGNFPPRFSGLQFPNYSSELNVNALELDDSALYLCASSGRQAPMGYTFGSGTRLTVV.

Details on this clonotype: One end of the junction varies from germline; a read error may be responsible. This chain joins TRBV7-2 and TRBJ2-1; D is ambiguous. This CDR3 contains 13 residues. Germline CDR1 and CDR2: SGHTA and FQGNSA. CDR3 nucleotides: TGTGCCAGCAGCCCATCTTTACACAAAGAGCAGTTCTTC. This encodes CASSPSLHKEQFF.

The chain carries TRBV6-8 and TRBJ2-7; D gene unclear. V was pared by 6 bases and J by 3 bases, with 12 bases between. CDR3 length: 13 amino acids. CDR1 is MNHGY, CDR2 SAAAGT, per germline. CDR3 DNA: TGTGCCAGCAGAGAACCAGTAAACTACGAGCAGTACTTC. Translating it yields CASREPVNYEQYF.

Here the CDR3 reads CASSQEQGTGSRNEQYF. DNA of the CDR3: TGCGCCAGCAGCCAAGAACAGGGGACAGGGTCGAGAAACGAGCAGTACTTC. The rearrangement joins TRBV4-1 to TRBJ2-7; 9 bases fit TRBD1. The CDR3 runs 17 residues. Germline V gene sequence: CDR1 MGHRA, CDR2 YSYEKL. Trimming at V came to 0 bases and at J to 5 bases, leaving 11 bases not matched to a gene.

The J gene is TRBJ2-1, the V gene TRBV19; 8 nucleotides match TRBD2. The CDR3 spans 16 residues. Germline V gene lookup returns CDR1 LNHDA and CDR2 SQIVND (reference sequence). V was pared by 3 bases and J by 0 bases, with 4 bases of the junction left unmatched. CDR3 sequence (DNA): TGTGCCAGTAGTATCATTAGCGGGACCTCCTACAATGAGCAGTTCTTC. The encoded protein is CASSIISGTSYNEQFF. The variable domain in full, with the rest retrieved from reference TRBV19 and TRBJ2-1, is DGGITQSPKYLFRKEGQNVTLSCEQNLNHDAMYWYRQDPGQGLRLIYYSQIVNDFQKGDIAEGYSVSREKKESFPLTVTSAQKNPTAFYLCASSIISGTSYNEQFFGPGTRLTVL.

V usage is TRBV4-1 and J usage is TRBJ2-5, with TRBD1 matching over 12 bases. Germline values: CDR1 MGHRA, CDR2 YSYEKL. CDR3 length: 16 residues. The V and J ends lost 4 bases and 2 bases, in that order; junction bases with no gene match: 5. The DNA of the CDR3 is TGCGCCAGCAGCCGGGGACAGGGGGCTTTGCAAGAGACCCAGTACTTC. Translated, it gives CASSRGQGALQETQYF.

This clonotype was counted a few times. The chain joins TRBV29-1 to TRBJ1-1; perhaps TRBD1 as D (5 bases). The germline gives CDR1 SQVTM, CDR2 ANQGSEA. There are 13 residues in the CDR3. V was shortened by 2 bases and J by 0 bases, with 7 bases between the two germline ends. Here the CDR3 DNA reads TGCAGCGTTGAAAGGGGTATGAACACTGAAGCTTTCTTT. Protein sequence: CSVERGMNTEAFF. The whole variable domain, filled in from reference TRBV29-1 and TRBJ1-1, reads SAVISQKPSRDICQRGTSLTIQCQVDSQVTMMFWYRQQPGQSLTLIATANQGSEATYESGFVIDKFPISRPNLTFSTLTVSNMSPEDSSIYLCSVERGMNTEAFFGQGTRLTVV.

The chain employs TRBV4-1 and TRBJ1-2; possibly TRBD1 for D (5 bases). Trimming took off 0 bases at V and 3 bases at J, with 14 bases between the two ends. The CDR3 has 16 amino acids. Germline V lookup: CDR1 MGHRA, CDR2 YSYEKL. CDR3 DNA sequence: TGCGCCAGCAGCCAAGATCGACAGTCTCGGCACTATGGCTACACCTTC. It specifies CASSQDRQSRHYGYTF.

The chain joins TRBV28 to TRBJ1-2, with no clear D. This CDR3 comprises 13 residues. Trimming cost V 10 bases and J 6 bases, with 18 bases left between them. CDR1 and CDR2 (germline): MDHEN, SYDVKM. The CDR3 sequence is CATRESGWDGYTF. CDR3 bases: TGTGCCACCCGGGAATCAGGATGGGATGGCTACACCTTC.

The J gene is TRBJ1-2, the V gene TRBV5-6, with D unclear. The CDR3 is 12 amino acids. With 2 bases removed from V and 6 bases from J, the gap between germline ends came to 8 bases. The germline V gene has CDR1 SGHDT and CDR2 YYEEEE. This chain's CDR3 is CASSLWGDGYTF. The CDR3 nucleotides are TGTGCCAGCAGCTTATGGGGAGATGGCTACACCTTC.

CDR3 sequence reads: CASSLMALNEQFF. CDR3 DNA sequence: TGTGCCAGCAGCTTAATGGCTCTTAATGAGCAGTTCTTC. This chain links TRBV7-3 with TRBJ2-1; D unclear. The CDR3 covers 13 residues. Between the trimmed V and J ends, which lost 1 base and 7 bases, there was a span of 8 bases. CDR1 and CDR2 from the germline V gene are SGHTA and FQGTGA. The whole variable domain, filled in from reference TRBV7-3 and TRBJ2-1, reads GAGVSQTPSNKVTEKGKYVELRCDPISGHTALYWYRQSLGQGPEFLIYFQGTGAADDSGLPNDRFFAVRPEGSVSTLKIQRTERGDSAVYLCASSLMALNEQFFGPGTRLTVL.

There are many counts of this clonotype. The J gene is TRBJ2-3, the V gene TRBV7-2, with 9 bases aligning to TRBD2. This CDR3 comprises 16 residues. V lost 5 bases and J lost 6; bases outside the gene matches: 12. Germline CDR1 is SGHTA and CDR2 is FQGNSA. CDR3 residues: CASSLFTSGSPDTQYF. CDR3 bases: TGTGCCAGCAGCCTATTTACTAGCGGGTCACCGGATACGCAGTATTTT.

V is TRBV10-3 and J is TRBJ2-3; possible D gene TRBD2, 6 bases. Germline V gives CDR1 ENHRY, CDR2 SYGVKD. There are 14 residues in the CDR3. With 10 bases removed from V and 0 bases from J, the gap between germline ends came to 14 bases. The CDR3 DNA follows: TGTGCCAGTCGGGACTCCAGAAGCACAGATACGCAGTATTTT. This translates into CASRDSRSTDTQYF.

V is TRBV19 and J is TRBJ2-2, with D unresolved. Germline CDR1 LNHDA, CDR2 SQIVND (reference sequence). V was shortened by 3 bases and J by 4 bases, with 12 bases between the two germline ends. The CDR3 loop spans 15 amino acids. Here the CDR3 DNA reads TGTGCCAGTAGTATCTCTGGTTTGGGCACCGGGGAGCTGTTTTTT. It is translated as CASSISGLGTGELFF.

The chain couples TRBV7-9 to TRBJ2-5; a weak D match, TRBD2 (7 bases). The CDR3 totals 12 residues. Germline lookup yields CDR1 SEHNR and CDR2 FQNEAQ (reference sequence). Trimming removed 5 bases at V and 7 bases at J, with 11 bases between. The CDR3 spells CASSGGGGTQYF. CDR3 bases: TGTGCCAGCAGCGGGGGAGGGGGGACCCAGTACTTC.

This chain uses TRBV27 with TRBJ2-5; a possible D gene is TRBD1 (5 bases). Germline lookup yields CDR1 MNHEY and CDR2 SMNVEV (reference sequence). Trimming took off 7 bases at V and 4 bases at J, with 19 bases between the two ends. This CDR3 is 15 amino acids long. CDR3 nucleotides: TGTGCCAGCAAATACCTCGGCAGGGTTGGAGAGACCCAGTACTTC. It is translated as CASKYLGRVGETQYF.

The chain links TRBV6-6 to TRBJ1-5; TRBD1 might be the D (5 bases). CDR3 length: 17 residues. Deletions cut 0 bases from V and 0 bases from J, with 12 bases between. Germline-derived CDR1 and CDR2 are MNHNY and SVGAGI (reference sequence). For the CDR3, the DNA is TGTGCCAGCAGTTACTCGGCGGGGGGTAATAGCAATCAGCCCCAGCATTTT. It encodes CASSYSAGGNSNQPQHF.

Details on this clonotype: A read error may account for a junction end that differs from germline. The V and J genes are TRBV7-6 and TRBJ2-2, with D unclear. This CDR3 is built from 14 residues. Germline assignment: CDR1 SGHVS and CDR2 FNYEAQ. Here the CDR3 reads CASSLRTNTGELFF. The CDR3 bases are TGTGCTAGCAGCTTACGCACGAACACCGGGGAGCTGTTTTTT.

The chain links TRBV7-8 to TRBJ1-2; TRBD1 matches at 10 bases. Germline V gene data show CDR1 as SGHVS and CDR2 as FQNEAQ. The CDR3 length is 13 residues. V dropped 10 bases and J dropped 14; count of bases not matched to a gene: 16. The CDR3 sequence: CATEGQGVGVVTF. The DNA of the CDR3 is TGTGCCACCGAAGGACAGGGGGTAGGGGTGGTGACCTTC.

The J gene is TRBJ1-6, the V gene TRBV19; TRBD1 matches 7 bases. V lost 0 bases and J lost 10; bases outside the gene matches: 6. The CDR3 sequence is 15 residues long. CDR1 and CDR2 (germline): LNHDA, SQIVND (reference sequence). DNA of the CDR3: TGTGCCAGTAGTATAGACGACAGGGTAGGATCACCCCTCCACTTT. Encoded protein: CASSIDDRVGSPLHF.

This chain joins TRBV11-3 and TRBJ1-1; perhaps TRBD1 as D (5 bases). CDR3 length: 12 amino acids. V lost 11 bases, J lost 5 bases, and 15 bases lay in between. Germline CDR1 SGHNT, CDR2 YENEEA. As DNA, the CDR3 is TGTGCCTCCTCGCCAGGGAGGACTGAAGCTTTCTTT. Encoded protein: CASSPGRTEAFF.

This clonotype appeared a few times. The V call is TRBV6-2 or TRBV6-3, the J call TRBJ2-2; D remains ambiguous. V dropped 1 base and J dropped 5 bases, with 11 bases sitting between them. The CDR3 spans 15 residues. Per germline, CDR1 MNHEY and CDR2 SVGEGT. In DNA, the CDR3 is TGTGCCAGCAGTTACTGGCGCGCGGCTACCGGGGAGCTGTTTTTT. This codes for CASSYWRAATGELFF.